These 21 T cell receptor beta chains share one sample of origin, sequenced in a study of T cells in tumors after PD-1 blockade. Repertoires were generated with immunoSEQ multiplex PCR, while TCRdb's copy carries only in-frame clones and drops some. The sample holds approximately 47,000 clones, around 85% seen once. The starting material was PBMCs, obtained before anti-PD-1 therapy. These receptors were collected from a human donor with advanced basal cell or squamous cell carcinoma (not recorded which).

V usage is TRBV3-1 (or the pseudogene TRBV3-2) and J usage is TRBJ2-5; 13 positions match TRBD2. CDR3 size: 16 residues. Unmatched junction bases numbered 3, after V lost 4 bases and J lost 1 base. The germline gives CDR1 LGHDT, CDR2 YNNKEL (reference sequence). The CDR3 sequence: CASSRLAGGPQETQYF. CDR3 nucleotides: TGTGCCAGCAGCCGACTAGCGGGGGGTCCCCAAGAGACCCAGTACTTC.

This chain joins TRBV6-5 and TRBJ2-7; 7 bases map to TRBD1. Germline V gene sequence: CDR1 MNHEY, CDR2 SVGAGI. The CDR3 covers 15 residues. Losses at the gene ends were 6 bases for V and 0 bases for J; bases not matched to a gene: 8. The CDR3 bases are TGTGCCAGCAGCGATGGGACAGTGACCTCCTACGAGCAGTACTTC. Translation: CASSDGTVTSYEQYF.

This clone has more than one count but fewer than ten. The chain joins TRBV18 to TRBJ1-2; D perhaps matches TRBD1 (6 bases). Trimming cost V 3 bases and J 2 bases, with 10 bases left between them. The CDR3 is made up of 14 amino acids. CDR1 and CDR2 from the germline V gene are KGHSH and LQKENI. CDR3 loop: CASSPPTGNYGYTF. Here the CDR3 DNA reads TGTGCCAGCTCACCCCCGACAGGAAACTATGGCTACACCTTC. Drawing the rest from reference TRBV18 and TRBJ1-2, the complete variable domain is NAGVMQNPRHLVRRRGQEARLRCSPMKGHSHVYWYRQLPEEGLKFMVYLQKENIIDESGMPKERFSAEFPKEGPSILRIQQVVRGDSAAYFCASSPPTGNYGYTFGSGTRLTVV.

The chain combines TRBV6-6 with TRBJ2-1, with 13 bases fitting TRBD2. The CDR3 is 14 residues long. Germline loops: CDR1 MNHNY, CDR2 SVGAGI (reference sequence). Trimming removed 6 bases from V and 7 bases from J; junction bases left unmatched: 3. The CDR3 DNA sequence: TGTGCCAGCAGCCGGACTAGCGGGAGTAATGAGCAGTTCTTC. The encoded protein is CASSRTSGSNEQFF.

This chain connects TRBV6-5 to TRBJ2-5; 8 bases match TRBD1. The CDR3 loop spans 13 amino acids. The germline V gene encodes CDR1 MNHEY and CDR2 SVGAGI. V gave up 5 bases and J gave up 6 bases; unmatched junction bases: 5. The CDR3 sequence: CASSPDREQTQYF. In DNA, the CDR3 is TGTGCCAGCAGTCCGGACAGGGAACAGACCCAGTACTTC.

The chain uses TRBV15 and TRBJ2-5, with 7 bases matching TRBD1. The V gene's germline CDR1 is LNHNV and CDR2 YYDKDF (reference sequence). The CDR3 totals 16 residues. The V gene end was trimmed by 5 bases and the J gene end by 1 base; junction bases not matched to a gene: 10. The CDR3: CATSVNGQASQETQYF. As DNA, the CDR3 is TGTGCCACCAGCGTTAACGGACAGGCTAGCCAAGAGACCCAGTACTTC.

The rearrangement uses TRBV19 and TRBJ1-5, with TRBD1 as a possible D gene (6 bases). This CDR3 region has 13 residues. V lost 5 bases and J lost 4, with 9 bases in between. Germline V lookup: CDR1 LNHDA, CDR2 SQIVND (reference sequence). The CDR3 sequence is CASSVTGNQPQHF. The CDR3, as DNA: TGTGCCAGTAGTGTTACAGGGAATCAGCCCCAGCATTTT. Supplemented by reference TRBV19 and TRBJ1-5, the full variable domain reads DGGITQSPKYLFRKEGQNVTLSCEQNLNHDAMYWYRQDPGQGLRLIYYSQIVNDFQKGDIAEGYSVSREKKESFPLTVTSAQKNPTAFYLCASSVTGNQPQHFGDGTRLSIL.

The chain recombines TRBV6-5 with TRBJ1-6, with a weak D call TRBD1 (5 bases). Trimming pared 6 bases from V and 10 bases from J, leaving 16 bases between. Germline CDR1 reads MNHEY; CDR2 reads SVGAGI. The CDR3 length is 14 residues. The CDR3 nucleotides are TGTGCCAGCAGAAATCAGGGAGGTAGCTCACCCCTCCACTTT. This codes for CASRNQGGSSPLHF.

This clone occurred once. The chain joins TRBV11-3 to TRBJ1-1; D may be TRBD1 (5 bases). V dropped 3 bases and J dropped 1 base, with 12 bases sitting between them. The germline V gene encodes CDR1 SGHNT and CDR2 YENEEA. The CDR3 is 15 residues long. This CDR3 reads CASSFGGGSNTEAFF. CDR3 coding DNA: TGTGCCAGCAGCTTCGGCGGGGGGTCGAACACTGAAGCTTTCTTT. Full variable domain (missing parts from reference TRBV11-3 and TRBJ1-1): EAGVVQSPRYKIIEKKQPVAFWCNPISGHNTLYWYLQNLGQGPELLIRYENEEAVDDSQLPKDRFSAERLKGVDSTLKIQPAELGDSAVYLCASSFGGGSNTEAFFGQGTRLTVV.

This clone was picked up a small number of times. CDR3: CASSQGDRPLHF. CDR3 DNA sequence: TGTGCCAGCAGCCAAGGGGACAGACCCCTCCACTTT. V usage is TRBV3-1 (or the pseudogene TRBV3-2) and J usage is TRBJ1-6, with TRBD1 identical over 7 bases. The CDR3 spans 12 residues. J was trimmed by 12 bases and V by 1 base; bases with no gene match: 0. Germline loops: CDR1 LGHDT, CDR2 YNNKEL (reference sequence).

The chain uses TRBV3-1 (or the pseudogene TRBV3-2) and TRBJ1-3; D is ambiguous. This CDR3 is 16 amino acids long. Trimming stripped 1 base from V and 6 bases from J, with 16 bases between. Germline V CDR1 and CDR2: LGHDT, YNNKEL (reference sequence). The CDR3 DNA follows: TGTGCCAGCAGCCAAGGGCGACGGATCTTTGAAAACACCATATATTTT. It codes for CASSQGRRIFENTIYF.

The chain recombines TRBV9 with TRBJ1-1; a weak D match, TRBD1 (5 bases). The V gene lost 2 bases and the J gene lost 6 bases, with 14 bases spanning the gap. Germline V gives CDR1 SGDLS, CDR2 YYNGEE. This CDR3 region has 14 residues. In nucleotides, the CDR3 is TGTGCCAGCAGCGTCGGGTGGGGCGCGTCTGAAGCTTTCTTT. Translated, it gives CASSVGWGASEAFF.

The chain carries TRBV7-2 and TRBJ2-5; D ambiguous. The CDR3 length is 14 residues. V was trimmed by 1 base and J by 0 bases, leaving 6 bases between them. CDR1 is SGHTA, CDR2 FQGNSA, per germline. CDR3 protein: CASSLGGNQETQYF. CDR3 DNA: TGTGCCAGCAGCTTAGGGGGAAACCAAGAGACCCAGTACTTC.

The DNA of the CDR3 is TGTGCCAGTAGTATGCCCCGGGGCTCTGGGGCCAACGTCCTGACTTTC. As protein: CASSMPRGSGANVLTF. This chain links TRBV19 with TRBJ2-6, with D possibly TRBD2 on 5 matching bases. Trimming removed 3 bases from V and 0 bases from J, with 9 bases in between. The CDR3 is 16 residues long. Germline values: CDR1 LNHDA, CDR2 SQIVND (reference sequence).

The chain has TRBV4-1 and TRBJ2-7; D unresolved. This CDR3 region has 15 residues. Germline CDR1 reads MGHRA; CDR2 reads YSYEKL. Trimming removed 0 bases at V and 3 bases at J, with 12 bases between. The CDR3 region is CASSQDVRPDYEQYF. The CDR3 coding sequence is TGCGCCAGCAGCCAAGATGTCAGGCCAGACTACGAGCAGTACTTC.

In this sample, this clone turned up once. This sequence joins TRBV6-5 and TRBJ1-2, with 7 bases that match TRBD1. The CDR3 covers 13 residues. V was pared by 6 bases and J by 3 bases, with 4 bases of the junction left unmatched. CDR1 is MNHEY and CDR2 is SVGAGI in the germline V gene. The CDR3 DNA is TGTGCCAGCAGCCAAACAGGGGACTATGGCTACACCTTC. Its translation is CASSQTGDYGYTF.

V and J are TRBV7-9 and TRBJ2-3; the match to TRBD1 covers 7 bases. The CDR3 runs 15 residues. In germline, CDR1 is SEHNR, CDR2 FQNEAQ (reference sequence). J gave up 1 base and V 2 bases, and 3 bases lay outside the gene matches. This chain's CDR3 is CASSLRQGGTDTQYF. CDR3 DNA sequence: TGTGCCAGCAGCTTACGGCAGGGGGGCACAGATACGCAGTATTTT. Full variable domain (remainder filled in from reference TRBV7-9 and TRBJ2-3): DTGVSQNPRHKITKRGQNVTFRCDPISEHNRLYWYRQTLGQGPEFLTYFQNEAQLEKSRLLSDRFSAERPKGSFSTLEIQRTEQGDSAMYLCASSLRQGGTDTQYFGPGTRLTVL.

The chain joins TRBV27 to TRBJ2-5, with 10 bases lining up with TRBD1. V gave up 6 bases and J gave up 1 base; unmatched junction bases: 17. Germline lookup yields CDR1 MNHEY and CDR2 SMNVEV (reference sequence). This CDR3 has 19 residues. The CDR3 DNA is TGTGCCAGCAGACCCTATGGGACAGGGGTGGACGGGTCCCAAGAGACCCAGTACTTC. Its translation: CASRPYGTGVDGSQETQYF.

The chain joins TRBV28 to TRBJ1-2; D ambiguous. Between the trimmed V and J ends, which lost 5 bases and 8 bases, there was a span of 12 bases. The V gene's germline CDR1 is MDHEN and CDR2 SYDVKM. This CDR3 spans 12 amino acids. In DNA, the CDR3 is TGTGCCAGCAGTCAAGCGCTGGGGGGCTACACCTTC. Residues: CASSQALGGYTF.

The chain carries TRBV29-1 and TRBJ2-3; the D call may be TRBD1 or TRBD2 (5 bases each). From germline, CDR1 is SQVTM and CDR2 ANQGSEA. The CDR3 consists of 13 residues. V was shortened by 3 bases and J by 4 bases, with 11 bases between the two germline ends. CDR3 coding DNA: TGCAGCGTTGATAAGGGGAGCGCAGATACGCAGTATTTT. This sequence encodes CSVDKGSADTQYF.

This clone was recorded a few times. The J gene is TRBJ2-7, the V gene TRBV11-3; D is uncertain. V lost 0 bases and J 3 bases, leaving 6 bases between the germline ends. The CDR3 runs 13 residues. Germline V gene lookup returns CDR1 SGHNT and CDR2 YENEEA. CDR3 nucleotides: TGTGCCAGCAGCTTAGAGTCCAGCTACGAGCAGTACTTC. This translates into CASSLESSYEQYF.